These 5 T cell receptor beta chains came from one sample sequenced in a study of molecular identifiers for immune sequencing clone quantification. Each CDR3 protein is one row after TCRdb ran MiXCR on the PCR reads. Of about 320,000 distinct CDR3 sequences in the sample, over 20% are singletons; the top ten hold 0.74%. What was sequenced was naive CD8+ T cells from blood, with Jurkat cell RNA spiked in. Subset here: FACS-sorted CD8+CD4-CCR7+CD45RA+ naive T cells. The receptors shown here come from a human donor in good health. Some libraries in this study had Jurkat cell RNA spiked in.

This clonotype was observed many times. The CDR3 DNA follows: TGTGCCAGCAGTACGGACAGGGGGAACACTGAAGCTTTCTTT. This codes for CASSTDRGNTEAFF. V and J are TRBV28 and TRBJ1-1, with 9 bases identical to TRBD1. The ends lost 5 bases at V and 1 base at J; junction bases unmatched: 2. This CDR3 is 14 amino acids long. Germline-derived CDR1 and CDR2 are MDHEN and SYDVKM.

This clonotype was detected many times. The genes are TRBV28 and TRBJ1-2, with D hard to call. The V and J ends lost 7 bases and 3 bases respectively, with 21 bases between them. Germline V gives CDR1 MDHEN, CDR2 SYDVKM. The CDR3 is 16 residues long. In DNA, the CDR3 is TGTGCCAGCACCCCAATGGTCCCGCAGGTACACTATGGCTACACCTTC. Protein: CASTPMVPQVHYGYTF.

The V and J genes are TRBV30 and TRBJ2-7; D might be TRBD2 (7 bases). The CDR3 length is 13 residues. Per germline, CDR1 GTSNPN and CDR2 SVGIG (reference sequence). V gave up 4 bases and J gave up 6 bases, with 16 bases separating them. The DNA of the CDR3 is TGTGCCTGGACTGGGGGGGGGGCATCCGAGCAGTACTTC. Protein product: CAWTGGGASEQYF. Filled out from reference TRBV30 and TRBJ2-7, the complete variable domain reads SQTIHQWPATLVQPVGSPLSLECTVEGTSNPNLYWYRQAAGRGLQLLFYSVGIGQISSEVPQNLSASRPQDRQFILSSKKLLLSDSGFYLCAWTGGGASEQYFGPGTRLTVT.

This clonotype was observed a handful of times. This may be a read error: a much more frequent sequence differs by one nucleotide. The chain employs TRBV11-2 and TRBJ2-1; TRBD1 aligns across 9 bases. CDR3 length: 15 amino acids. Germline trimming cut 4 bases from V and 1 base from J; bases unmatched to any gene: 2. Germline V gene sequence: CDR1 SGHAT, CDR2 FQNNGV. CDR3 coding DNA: TGTGCCAGCAGCTCCGGGACAGGGTCCTACAATGAGCAGTTCTTC. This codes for CASSSGTGSYNEQFF.

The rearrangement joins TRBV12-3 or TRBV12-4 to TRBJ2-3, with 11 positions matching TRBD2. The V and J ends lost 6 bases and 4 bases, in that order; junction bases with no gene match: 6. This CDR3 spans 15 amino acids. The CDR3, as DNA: TGTGCCAGCAGCATAGCGGGGGGGGCCGCAGATACGCAGTATTTT. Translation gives CASSIAGGAADTQYF.